The 2 T cell receptor beta chains given below trace back to one sample, sequenced in a study of blood T cell repertoires in COVID-19 (dated by TCRdb to the early 2020s). Libraries were made using the immunoSEQ multiplex PCR assay. TCRdb limited this immuneACCESS table to in-frame rearrangements with V and J called. A share of clones is missing; checked studies link under half to unresolved V genes, and the rest is unexplained. For this sample the table gives roughly 250,000 clones, of which more than 90% were detected only once. Of the sample, 2.6% falls within the top ten clones. The sample taken for sequencing was peripheral blood. These TCRs come from a person under 35 with COVID-19, enrolled during active disease.

This clone was seen only once. This chain joins TRBV6-6 and TRBJ2-1; D gene ambiguous. This CDR3 spans 12 amino acids. V shed 7 bases and J shed 2 bases, with 6 bases lying between them. Germline CDR1 is MNHNY and CDR2 is SVGAGI (reference sequence). The CDR3 nucleotides read TGTGCCAGCAAGCCTGCCTACAATGAGCAGTTCTTC. Protein: CASKPAYNEQFF.

The gene calls are TRBV4-1 and TRBJ1-1; D is possibly TRBD1 (5 bases). CDR1 and CDR2 from the germline V gene are MGHRA and YSYEKL. CDR3 size: 14 residues. The V and J ends lost 6 bases and 0 bases respectively, with 11 bases between them. The CDR3 DNA sequence: TGCGCCAGCAGTCCCGGACACCTGAACACTGAAGCTTTCTTT. Translation: CASSPGHLNTEAFF.